The clone carrying this T cell receptor (beta chain) was observed at least ten times. Its matching antigen is unknown. These data come from a study of T cells in Graves' hyperthyroidism and ophthalmopathy. Findings of the study overall: Blood also held most thyroid clonotypes expanded beyond 0.001.

The CDR3 loop spans 16 amino acids. The germline CDR1 and CDR2 sequences are SGHTA and FQGNSA. Trimming stripped 5 bases from V and 0 bases from J, with 17 bases between. RNA transcripts were the template for amplifying TCR beta CDR3 regions. Initially, a first-round RT-PCR of the TCR CDR3 employed the HTBI primer set. MiXCR, run by TCRdb on the multiplex PCR reads, gives a single entry per CDR3 protein. The sample has 500,000 to 750,000 distinct CDR3 sequences; 14% are singletons. The sample consisted of blood. The rearrangement joins TRBV7-2 to TRBJ2-7; a possible D gene is TRBD2 (6 bases). The receptor was isolated from a woman aged 18-29 years with Graves' ophthalmopathy. The CDR3 sequence: CASSPRIGGVSYEQYF. The CDR3 nucleotides read TGTGCCAGCAGCCCAAGGATCGGGGGAGTCTCCTACGAGCAGTACTTC.